The 30 T cell receptor beta chains reported below all come from one sample, sequenced in a study of blood T cells in healthy people across ages. It was with a sample-barcoded 5' primer and a J-beta primer mix that a second PCR of roughly 6 to 12 cycles was run. One entry per CDR3 protein results from TCRdb running MiXCR on the 5' RACE reads. This sample has hundreds of thousands of distinct CDR3 sequences, with 58% found just once. The sample comprised blood. These receptors were collected from a man aged 25-45 years in good health.

The chain couples TRBV20-1 to TRBJ2-7, with 7 bases matching TRBD1. V lost 3 bases, J lost 0 bases, and 5 bases stayed unmatched. Germline V gene lookup returns CDR1 DFQATT and CDR2 SNEGSKA (reference sequence). The CDR3 has 14 amino acids. This CDR3 reads CSASKGTASYEQYF. In DNA form, the CDR3 reads TGCAGTGCTAGTAAAGGGACAGCCTCCTACGAGCAGTACTTC.

This clonotype turned up a few times. A much larger clone lies one base from this, so it may be a read error. The V and J genes are TRBV20-1 and TRBJ2-5; 9 bases map to TRBD2. Germline V gives CDR1 DFQATT, CDR2 SNEGSKA (reference sequence). The CDR3 has 13 amino acids. The ends lost 6 bases at V and 4 bases at J; junction bases unmatched: 6. The CDR3 loop reads CSAPRAGGETQYF. The CDR3, as DNA: TGCAGTGCACCACGAGCGGGAGGAGAGACCCAGTACTTC.

This clonotype was seen more than once but under ten times. The CDR3 DNA sequence: TGTGCCAGCGGACAGTATTACGAGCAGTACTTC. Protein: CASGQYYEQYF. The V call is TRBV25-1, the J call TRBJ2-7, with a possible D match to TRBD1 (6 bases). V shed 8 bases and J shed 4 bases, with 9 bases lying between them. CDR3 length: 11 amino acids. CDR1 and CDR2 (germline): MGHDK, SYGVNS.

The chain links TRBV28 to TRBJ2-1; 7 bases map to TRBD1. The V gene end was trimmed by 8 bases and the J gene end by 5 bases; junction bases not matched to a gene: 9. The CDR3 is made up of 14 amino acids. Germline V CDR1 and CDR2: MDHEN, SYDVKM. The CDR3 coding sequence is TGTGCCAGCGGCGAACAGGGGCTGAACAATGAGCAGTTCTTC. Encoded protein: CASGEQGLNNEQFF.

This clonotype has only a few counts. The rearrangement uses TRBV20-1 and TRBJ2-1, with TRBD2 matching over 9 bases. V was clipped by 1 base and J by 3 bases; unmatched bases: 10. The germline V gene has CDR1 DFQATT and CDR2 SNEGSKA (reference sequence). The CDR3 length is 17 residues. CDR3 protein: CSARAPPASGIYNEQFF. The DNA for the CDR3 is TGCAGTGCTAGAGCTCCCCCCGCTAGCGGGATCTACAATGAGCAGTTCTTC.

This clonotype occurred once. The chain uses TRBV6-5 and TRBJ2-1; D gene unclear. This CDR3 has 16 residues. Germline CDR1 is MNHEY and CDR2 is SVGAGI. V gave up 0 bases and J gave up 2 bases, with 11 bases separating them. The CDR3 DNA sequence: TGTGCCAGCAGTTACTCGTTAACAGTACCCTACAATGAGCAGTTCTTC. This encodes CASSYSLTVPYNEQFF.

CDR3 sequence: CAGLAGQETQYF. In DNA form, the CDR3 reads TGTGCCGGCCTAGCGGGACAAGAGACCCAGTACTTC. This rearrangement joins TRBV2 to TRBJ2-5; 9 bases match TRBD2. Germline trimming cut 11 bases from V and 2 bases from J; bases unmatched to any gene: 3. The CDR3 consists of 12 residues. CDR1 SNHLY and CDR2 FYNNEI come from the germline V gene.

The V gene is TRBV28, the J gene TRBJ2-4; perhaps TRBD2 as D (6 bases). TRBJ2-7 matches the DNA end more closely, so the J call is doubtful. This CDR3 has 14 amino acids. Germline-derived CDR1 and CDR2 are MDHEN and SYDVKM. This CDR3 is CASSRLEAGYEQYF. The DNA for the CDR3 is TGTGCCAGCAGTCGCTTAGAAGCGGGTTACGAGCAGTACTTC.

The chain is built from TRBV29-1 and TRBJ1-1; 11 positions agree with TRBD1. This CDR3 contains 12 residues. Germline CDR1 is SQVTM and CDR2 is ANQGSEA. The CDR3 bases are TGCATCGGGACAGGGGGGAACACTGAAGCTTTCTTT. Protein product: CIGTGGNTEAFF.

J is TRBJ1-1 and V is TRBV7-9; 10 bases match TRBD1. V trimming: 5 bases; J trimming: 5 bases; junction bases outside the gene matches: 2. Per the germline V gene, CDR1 is SEHNR and CDR2 is FQNEAQ (reference sequence). There are 13 residues in the CDR3. The CDR3 DNA sequence: TGTGCCAGCAGCGAGGACAGGGGGACTGAAGCTTTCTTT. Translating it yields CASSEDRGTEAFF. Variable domain in full (rest from reference TRBV7-9 and TRBJ1-1): DTGVSQNPRHKITKRGQNVTFRCDPISEHNRLYWYRQTLGQGPEFLTYFQNEAQLEKSRLLSDRFSAERPKGSFSTLEIQRTEQGDSAMYLCASSEDRGTEAFFGQGTRLTVV.

This sequence joins TRBV29-1 and TRBJ2-1; 7 bases line up with TRBD2. In germline, CDR1 is SQVTM, CDR2 ANQGSEA. Trimming cost V 1 base and J 6 bases; bases outside gene matches: 15. The CDR3 contains 17 residues. The CDR3 nucleotides are TGCAGCGTTGAAGGGTGGGGGAGTGGGAGGGCGAGCAATGAGCAGTTCTTC. Protein: CSVEGWGSGRASNEQFF.

CDR3 residues: CASSSRGFNEQFF. In DNA form, the CDR3 reads TGTGCCAGCAGCAGCCGGGGATTCAATGAGCAGTTCTTC. The chain employs TRBV3-1 and TRBJ2-1, with D possibly being TRBD2 (5 bases). The CDR3 sequence is 13 residues long. V was clipped by 5 bases and J by 6 bases, with 11 bases between them. The germline gives CDR1 LGHDT, CDR2 YNNKEL (reference sequence).

This clonotype was detected only a few times. The chain links TRBV29-1 to TRBJ2-5, with a weak D call TRBD2 (6 bases). V was trimmed by 6 bases and J by 3 bases, leaving 26 bases between them. This CDR3 contains 17 residues. Germline V gene sequence: CDR1 SQVTM, CDR2 ANQGSEA. CDR3 coding DNA: TGCAGCGTCGACACCGTCCTAGGAGAACTAGCTGAAGAGACCCAGTACTTC. This gives the protein CSVDTVLGELAEETQYF.

For this clonotype: At one boundary the junction diverges from the germline segment, which might be a read error. J is TRBJ2-5 and V is TRBV25-1, with 8 bases fitting TRBD2. The CDR3 has 13 residues. Germline CDR1 and CDR2: MGHDK and SYGVNS. CDR3 protein: CANSSGDQETQYF. The CDR3 DNA follows: TGTGCCAACAGTAGCGGGGACCAAGAGACCCAGTACTTC.

The genes are TRBV7-2 and TRBJ2-3, with D possibly called TRBD1 or TRBD2 (5 bases each). The germline V gene has CDR1 SGHTA and CDR2 FQGNSA. Trimming pared 2 bases from V and 11 bases from J, leaving 17 bases between. This CDR3 region has 14 residues. The CDR3 protein is CASSLSGPGTEQYF. CDR3 coding DNA: TGTGCCAGCAGCTTATCCGGTCCCGGGACCGAGCAGTATTTT.

The V call is TRBV7-2, the J call TRBJ2-5; 9 nucleotides align to TRBD1. This CDR3 is built from 14 residues. In germline, CDR1 is SGHTA, CDR2 FQGNSA. J was trimmed by 11 bases and V by 1 base; bases with no gene match: 8. The CDR3 region is CASSLDRGLGEQYF. Here the CDR3 DNA reads TGTGCCAGCAGCTTAGACAGGGGGCTGGGTGAGCAGTACTTC.

The chain joins TRBV11-1 to TRBJ1-1; D call uncertain. V shed 3 bases and J shed 0 bases, with 20 bases lying between them. There are 18 residues in the CDR3. Germline loops: CDR1 SGHAT, CDR2 FQDESV (reference sequence). In DNA, the CDR3 is TGTGCCAGCAGCTTCGGCAAGGACGGGGATGAGATGAACACTGAAGCTTTCTTT. Its protein product is CASSFGKDGDEMNTEAFF. Full variable domain (remainder filled in from reference TRBV11-1 and TRBJ1-1): EAEVAQSPRYKITEKSQAVAFWCDPISGHATLYWYRQILGQGPELLVQFQDESVVDDSQLPKDRFSAERLKGVDSTLKIQPAELGDSAMYLCASSFGKDGDEMNTEAFFGQGTRLTVV.

The chain recombines TRBV28 with TRBJ1-4; D might be TRBD1 (6 bases). There are 17 residues in the CDR3. From germline, CDR1 is MDHEN and CDR2 SYDVKM. Trimming took off 4 bases at V and 8 bases at J, with 23 bases between the two ends. The CDR3 DNA follows: TGTGCCAGCAGTTCGCCTCCGCAGGGGTTGGTCGGGGAAAAACTGTTTTTT. It specifies CASSSPPQGLVGEKLFF.

The chain recombines TRBV2 with TRBJ2-3; maybe TRBD2 (5 bases). From germline, CDR1 is SNHLY and CDR2 FYNNEI. V lost 7 bases to trimming and J lost 0 bases, with 11 bases between them. The CDR3 has 14 residues. Here the CDR3 reads CASKLVASTDTQYF. In nucleotides, the CDR3 is TGTGCCAGCAAATTAGTAGCGAGCACAGATACGCAGTATTTT.

This clonotype was detected only once. This chain uses TRBV28 with TRBJ2-1; possible D gene TRBD2, 6 bases. The CDR3 loop spans 15 amino acids. V lost 1 base and J lost 4, with 11 bases in between. CDR1 is MDHEN and CDR2 is SYDVKM in the germline V gene. This chain's CDR3 is CASSLSRRAYNEQFF. CDR3 nucleotide sequence: TGTGCCAGCAGTTTATCCAGGAGGGCTTACAATGAGCAGTTCTTC.

The chain has TRBV6-6 and TRBJ2-3; the match to TRBD2 covers 12 bases. CDR3 length: 12 amino acids. The germline CDR1 and CDR2 sequences are MNHNY and SVGAGI (reference sequence). Trimming cost V 10 bases and J 14 bases; bases outside gene matches: 10. CDR3 region: CATKLAGGFGYF. The DNA of the CDR3 is TGTGCCACCAAACTAGCGGGAGGCTTTGGGTATTTT.

The chain couples TRBV14 to TRBJ2-7; 7 bases line up with TRBD1. Germline loops: CDR1 SGHDN, CDR2 FVKESK. This CDR3 has 14 amino acids. V dropped 2 bases and J dropped 3; count of bases not matched to a gene: 4. DNA for the CDR3: TGTGCCAGCAGCCAATCGGGACAGAACTACGAGCAGTACTTC. Translation: CASSQSGQNYEQYF.

The chain recombines TRBV2 with TRBJ1-6, with no clear D. The ends were cut back, 7 bases at V and 7 bases at J, with 8 bases in the middle. This CDR3 is built from 12 residues. Germline V gene sequence: CDR1 SNHLY, CDR2 FYNNEI. CDR3 loop: CASNLGNSPLHF. The CDR3, as DNA: TGTGCCAGCAATCTTGGGAATTCACCCCTCCACTTT.

This chain joins TRBV9 and TRBJ2-3, with 7 nucleotides matching TRBD1. CDR3 size: 14 residues. Germline V gene data show CDR1 as SGDLS and CDR2 as YYNGEE. V lost 0 bases and J lost 7; bases outside the gene matches: 5. CDR3 nucleotides: TGTGCCAGCAGCGTAGGGGACAGCAAGAATACGCAGTATTTT. It codes for CASSVGDSKNTQYF.

V is TRBV27 and J is TRBJ2-1, with a possible D match to TRBD2 (5 bases). Germline assignment: CDR1 MNHEY and CDR2 SMNVEV (reference sequence). Trimming took off 5 bases at V and 3 bases at J, with 20 bases between the two ends. The CDR3 sequence is 17 residues long. CDR3 sequence: CASSPSHVWSGYNEQFF. Here the CDR3 DNA reads TGTGCCAGCAGTCCCTCCCACGTTTGGAGCGGCTACAATGAGCAGTTCTTC.

This clonotype turned up a few times. J is TRBJ1-1 and V is TRBV11-3; D unclear. The V gene's germline CDR1 is SGHNT and CDR2 YENEEA. CDR3 length: 12 residues. V was trimmed by 5 bases and J by 11 bases, leaving 15 bases between them. The chain's CDR3 is CASSDTATEAFF. In nucleotides, the CDR3 is TGTGCCAGCAGCGACACCGCAACGGAGGCTTTCTTT.

The rearrangement links TRBV11-1 to TRBJ1-2; 8 bases are a match to TRBD1. The trim removed 7 bases at V and 3 bases at J, leaving 22 bases unmatched. The germline CDR1 and CDR2 sequences are SGHAT and FQDESV (reference sequence). The CDR3 extends over 19 amino acids. CDR3 residues: CASIDLIPDRDPLDYGYTF. The CDR3 bases are TGTGCCAGCATCGACCTTATTCCGGACAGGGATCCCCTAGACTATGGCTACACCTTC.

The CDR3 reads CASRGAGELFF. The CDR3 nucleotides read TGCGCCAGCCGAGGGGCCGGGGAGCTGTTTTTT. This chain links TRBV4-3 with TRBJ2-2; perhaps D is TRBD1 or TRBD2 (5 bases each). The CDR3 has 11 residues. Germline V CDR1 and CDR2: LGHNA, YSLEER. With 8 bases removed from V and 6 bases from J, the gap between germline ends came to 7 bases.

V is TRBV4-3 and J is TRBJ1-2; TRBD1 might be the D (6 bases). Trimming removed 0 bases from V and 1 base from J, with 15 bases in between. There are 17 residues in the CDR3. Germline CDR1 LGHNA, CDR2 YSLEER. The CDR3: CASSQDLSRGFNYGYTF. The CDR3 DNA reads TGCGCCAGCAGCCAAGATCTTAGCAGGGGATTTAACTATGGCTACACCTTC.

This clonotype was recorded a few times. The rearrangement links TRBV2 to TRBJ2-1; 9 nucleotides match TRBD1. This CDR3 spans 16 amino acids. The V gene end was trimmed by 6 bases and the J gene end by 2 bases; junction bases not matched to a gene: 8. The germline gives CDR1 SNHLY, CDR2 FYNNEI. Here the CDR3 reads CASRSVGQGPYNEQFF. CDR3 DNA: TGTGCCAGCAGGAGTGTGGGACAGGGACCCTACAATGAGCAGTTCTTC. The full variable domain, completed using reference TRBV2 and TRBJ2-1, is EPEVTQTPSHQVTQMGQEVILRCVPISNHLYFYWYRQILGQKVEFLVSFYNNEISEKSEIFDDQFSVERPDGSNFTLKIRSTKLEDSAMYFCASRSVGQGPYNEQFFGPGTRLTVL.